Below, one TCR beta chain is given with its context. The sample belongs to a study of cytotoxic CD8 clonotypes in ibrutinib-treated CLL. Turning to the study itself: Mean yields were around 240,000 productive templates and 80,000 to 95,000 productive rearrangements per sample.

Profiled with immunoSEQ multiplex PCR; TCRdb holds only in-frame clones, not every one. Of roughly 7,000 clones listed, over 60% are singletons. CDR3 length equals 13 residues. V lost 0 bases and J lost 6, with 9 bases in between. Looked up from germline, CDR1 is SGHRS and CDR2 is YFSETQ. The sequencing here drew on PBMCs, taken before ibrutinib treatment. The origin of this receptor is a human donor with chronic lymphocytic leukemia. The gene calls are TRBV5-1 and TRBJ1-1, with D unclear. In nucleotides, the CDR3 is TGCGCCAGCAGCTTGGTGGCGAGCCCTGAAGCTTTCTTT. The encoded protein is CASSLVASPEAFF.